The present T cell receptor beta chain was sequenced within a study of T cell repertoires in cytomegalovirus infection. The germline CDR1 and CDR2 sequences are SGHTA and FQGNSA. Between the trimmed V and J ends, which lost 8 bases and 6 bases, there was a span of 11 bases. This CDR3 has 12 amino acids. For this clonotype: Its antigen is not identified.

Using its own MiXCR run on the reads, TCRdb lists one record per CDR3 protein. The table records some 700,000 distinct CDR3 sequences, around 31% of them present only once. Sequenced here: cultured PBMCs, sampled from culture after CMV antigen stimulation. The chain employs TRBV7-2 and TRBJ2-1; either TRBD1 or TRBD2 may fit D (5 bases each). The source is a human donor in good health (CMV status not recorded). Some clones in this sample may be carry-over from other donors' samples. The CDR3 region is CASLGGGNEQFF. DNA of the CDR3: TGTGCCAGCCTAGGTGGGGGCAATGAGCAGTTCTTC.